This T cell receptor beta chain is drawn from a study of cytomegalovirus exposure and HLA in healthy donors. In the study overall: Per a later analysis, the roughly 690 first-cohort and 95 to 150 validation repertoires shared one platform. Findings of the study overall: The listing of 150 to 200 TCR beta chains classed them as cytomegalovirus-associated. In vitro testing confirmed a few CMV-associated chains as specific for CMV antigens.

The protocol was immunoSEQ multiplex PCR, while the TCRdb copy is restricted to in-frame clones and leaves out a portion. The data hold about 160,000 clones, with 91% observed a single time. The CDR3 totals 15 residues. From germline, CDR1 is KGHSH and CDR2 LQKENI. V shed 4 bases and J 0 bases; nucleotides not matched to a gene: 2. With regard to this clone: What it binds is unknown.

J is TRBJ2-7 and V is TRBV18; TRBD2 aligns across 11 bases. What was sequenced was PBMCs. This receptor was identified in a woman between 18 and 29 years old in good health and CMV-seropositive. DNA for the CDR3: TGTGCCAGCTCACAGACTAGCGGGATCTCCTACGAGCAGTACTTC. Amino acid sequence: CASSQTSGISYEQYF. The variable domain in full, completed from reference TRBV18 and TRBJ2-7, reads NAGVMQNPRHLVRRRGQEARLRCSPMKGHSHVYWYRQLPEEGLKFMVYLQKENIIDESGMPKERFSAEFPKEGPSILRIQQVVRGDSAAYFCASSQTSGISYEQYFGPGTRLTVT.